What follows are 23 T cell receptor beta chains derived from one specimen sequenced in a study of blood T cell repertoires in COVID-19. Produced via immunoSEQ multiplex PCR; TCRdb's table is partial and in-frame only. The sample includes 200,000 to 300,000 clones, about four fifths seen only once; the top ten take about 4%. The sequencing input was peripheral blood. These receptors were taken from a man aged 50-59 years with acute or convalescent COVID-19.

The chain combines TRBV12-3 or TRBV12-4 with TRBJ2-6; D gene ambiguous. This CDR3 region has 13 residues. Deletions cut 3 bases from V and 5 bases from J, with 5 bases between. CDR3 DNA: TGTGCCAGCAGTTTTGGGCGGGCCAACGTCCTGACTTTC. Amino acids: CASSFGRANVLTF.

The rearrangement links TRBV18 to TRBJ2-5, with D perhaps matching TRBD2 (6 bases). V gave up 2 bases and J gave up 5 bases, with 15 bases separating them. The CDR3 has 15 amino acids. Per the germline V gene, CDR1 is KGHSH and CDR2 is LQKENI. CDR3 bases: TGTGCCAGCTCACCAGGGCGATCGGCGGGGGAGACCCAGTACTTC. Encoded protein: CASSPGRSAGETQYF.

The V gene is TRBV6-6, the J gene TRBJ1-2, with 9 bases that match TRBD1. The CDR3 is 14 residues long. Germline V gives CDR1 MNHNY, CDR2 SVGAGI (reference sequence). The trim removed 5 bases at V and 4 bases at J, leaving 5 bases unmatched. The CDR3 loop is CASSITGGRYGYTF. The CDR3 coding sequence is TGTGCCAGCAGTATAACAGGGGGCCGCTATGGCTACACCTTC.

The genes are TRBV11-2 and TRBJ1-1; D unresolved. CDR3 size: 12 residues. In germline, CDR1 is SGHAT, CDR2 FQNNGV. V lost 1 base and J lost 8, with 8 bases in between. As DNA, the CDR3 is TGTGCCAGCAGCTTAGGCAGTGCCGAAGCTTTCTTT. Translated, it gives CASSLGSAEAFF.

The chain carries TRBV19 and TRBJ2-2; D gene uncertain. From germline, CDR1 is LNHDA and CDR2 SQIVND (reference sequence). Between the trimmed V and J ends, which lost 3 bases and 0 bases, there was a span of 8 bases. The CDR3 length is 15 residues. In nucleotides, the CDR3 is TGTGCCAGTAGTATCGCGATTCCGAACACCGGGGAGCTGTTTTTT. Its translation: CASSIAIPNTGELFF.

V and J are TRBV9 and TRBJ2-1, with TRBD1 matching 7 bases. V trimming: 4 bases; J trimming: 1 base; junction bases outside the gene matches: 5. The CDR3 loop spans 15 amino acids. The V gene's germline CDR1 is SGDLS and CDR2 YYNGEE. CDR3 loop: CASSTGTVSYNEQFF. The CDR3 DNA follows: TGTGCCAGCAGCACCGGGACAGTGTCCTACAATGAGCAGTTCTTC.

The chain employs TRBV27 and TRBJ2-3; 9 bases align to TRBD1. V dropped 6 bases and J dropped 1; count of bases not matched to a gene: 8. The germline CDR1 and CDR2 sequences are MNHEY and SMNVEV (reference sequence). The CDR3 is made up of 16 amino acids. CDR3 nucleotide sequence: TGTGCCAGCAGCCTCCGGGACAGGGCTCGCACAGATACGCAGTATTTT. It encodes CASSLRDRARTDTQYF.

In DNA, the CDR3 is TGTGCCAGCAGGCTAGGTAGCAATCAGCCCCAGCATTTT. Translating gives CASRLGSNQPQHF. V and J are TRBV12-3 or TRBV12-4 and TRBJ1-5; D call uncertain. Deletions cut 6 bases from V and 0 bases from J, with 6 bases between. The CDR3 runs 13 residues.

The chain employs TRBV7-8 and TRBJ1-2, with D possibly matching TRBD1 (6 bases). The CDR3 has 16 residues. Germline values: CDR1 SGHVS, CDR2 FQNEAQ. V was clipped by 3 bases and J by 7 bases, with 21 bases between them. CDR3 bases: TGTGCCAGCAGCTTCCAAGGTGGTGGACAGCTTGGTGGCTACACCTTC. Translated, it gives CASSFQGGGQLGGYTF. The whole variable domain, remainder taken from reference TRBV7-8 and TRBJ1-2, is GAGVSQSPRYKVAKRGQDVALRCDPISGHVSLFWYQQALGQGPEFLTYFQNEAQLDKSGLPSDRFFAERPEGSVSTLKIQRTQQEDSAVYLCASSFQGGGQLGGYTFGSGTRLTVV.

The V gene is TRBV10-3, the J gene TRBJ2-1; 10 bases fit TRBD2. With V trimmed by 6 bases and J by 6 bases, 5 bases remained unmatched. This CDR3 has 14 residues. The V gene's germline CDR1 is ENHRY and CDR2 SYGVKD. The CDR3 loop reads CAIRRAGGSNEQFF. Here the CDR3 DNA reads TGTGCCATCAGGAGAGCGGGGGGGAGCAATGAGCAGTTCTTC.

V is TRBV10-2 and J is TRBJ1-2, with D tentatively TRBD1 (5 bases). The CDR3 length is 14 residues. Germline loops: CDR1 WSHSY, CDR2 SAAADI. V shed 4 bases and J shed 4 bases, with 13 bases lying between them. The CDR3 DNA reads as TGCGCCAGCAGTGGGGGCAACCGCGGCTATGGCTACACCTTC. Translated, it gives CASSGGNRGYGYTF.

This clone is a singleton in its sample. The rearrangement uses TRBV27 and TRBJ1-2; D call uncertain. V lost 2 bases, J lost 4 bases, and 11 bases lay in between. Germline V CDR1 and CDR2: MNHEY, SMNVEV (reference sequence). This CDR3 region has 14 residues. CDR3 sequence (DNA): TGTGCCAGCAGTTTAGGAGCTGCCGCCTATGGCTACACCTTC. It codes for CASSLGAAAYGYTF.

The rearrangement links TRBV5-1 to TRBJ2-5, with TRBD2 matching 12 bases. Germline V CDR1 and CDR2: SGHRS, YFSETQ. The CDR3 sequence is 18 residues long. Unmatched junction bases numbered 11, after V lost 0 bases and J lost 5 bases. CDR3 region: CASSLGLAGGPLGETQYF. CDR3 bases: TGCGCCAGCAGCTTGGGTCTAGCGGGAGGGCCTCTCGGTGAGACCCAGTACTTC.

This clone was seen more than once but under ten times. The chain uses TRBV3-1 (or the pseudogene TRBV3-2) and TRBJ2-7; D gene unclear. The germline V and J ends were trimmed by 1 base and 6 bases, with 7 bases remaining between them. This CDR3 region has 12 residues. Germline V gene sequence: CDR1 LGHDT, CDR2 YNNKEL (reference sequence). The CDR3 spells CASSQVRSEQYF. For the CDR3, the DNA is TGTGCCAGCAGCCAAGTCAGAAGCGAGCAGTACTTC.

The gene calls are TRBV6-5 and TRBJ1-3; 7 bases fit TRBD1. V was clipped by 6 bases and J by 2 bases; unmatched bases: 4. Germline CDR1 reads MNHEY; CDR2 reads SVGAGI. The length of the CDR3 is 14 residues. CDR3 sequence reads: CASSGTDTGNTIYF. In DNA, the CDR3 is TGTGCCAGCAGCGGGACAGACACTGGAAACACCATATATTTT.

This chain connects TRBV27 to TRBJ2-7, with 10 bases lining up with TRBD1. Germline CDR1 reads MNHEY; CDR2 reads SMNVEV (reference sequence). This CDR3 has 15 amino acids. The V segment lost 5 bases and the J segment 5 bases; nucleotides outside the gene matches: 9. The CDR3 here is CASSLPGQGRHEQYF. The CDR3 region has the DNA TGTGCCAGCAGTCTTCCGGGACAGGGGAGACACGAGCAGTACTTC.

V gene TRBV6-5 combines with J gene TRBJ1-6, with D possibly TRBD1 on 6 matching bases. The germline CDR1 and CDR2 sequences are MNHEY and SVGAGI. This CDR3 contains 13 residues. Trimming took 8 bases from V and 11 from J, leaving 16 bases between them. As DNA, the CDR3 is TGTGCCAGCTTCTCGGGACACCAAGCACCCCTCCACTTT. Its protein is CASFSGHQAPLHF.

The V and J genes are TRBV21-1 and TRBJ2-1; TRBD2, the D gene given by the table, was not confirmed from the DNA. TRBV21-1 is deemed a pseudogene. This CDR3 spans 19 amino acids. As DNA, the CDR3 is TGTGCCAGCCGTGGGACTAGCGGGGGACGGAAGGGTCCCTACAATGAGCAGTTCTTC. It translates to CASRGTSGGRKGPYNEQFF.

The chain's CDR3 is CASSLALGGAHISNQPQHF. The CDR3 nucleotides are TGTGCCAGCAGCTTGGCCCTTGGGGGGGCCCATATTAGCAATCAGCCCCAGCATTTT. The chain is built from TRBV5-6 and TRBJ1-5; tentatively, D is TRBD1 (6 bases). V lost 0 bases to trimming and J lost 0 bases, with 19 bases between them. The CDR3 has 19 amino acids. Germline V gene data show CDR1 as SGHDT and CDR2 as YYEEEE.

This clone came up once. The gene calls are TRBV3-1 (or the pseudogene TRBV3-2) and TRBJ2-3; 7 bases are a match to TRBD1. This CDR3 has 15 amino acids. Germline V lookup: CDR1 LGHDT, CDR2 YNNKEL (reference sequence). After removal of 5 bases from V and 6 bases from J, the junction contained 11 bases not matched to a gene. Written as DNA, the CDR3 is TGTGCCAGCAGCGCCCCCGGGACAGTAAAGGATACGCAGTATTTT. This sequence encodes CASSAPGTVKDTQYF.

The V gene is TRBV9, the J gene TRBJ1-1, with D maybe TRBD1 (5 bases). Germline CDR1 is SGDLS and CDR2 is YYNGEE. This CDR3 has 15 residues. Trimming left V 0 bases short and J 4 bases short, with 13 bases between. CDR3 in DNA: TGTGCCAGCAGCGTAGTTGGTCGGGGGGGCACTGAAGCTTTCTTT. Protein product: CASSVVGRGGTEAFF.

The V call is TRBV21-1, the J call TRBJ1-2; the table calls TRBD1, which could not be checked here. TRBV21-1 is a recognized pseudogene. The CDR3 extends over 17 amino acids. CDR3: CASSKKAGQAPYYGYTF. CDR3 DNA: TGTGCCAGCAGCAAAAAAGCGGGACAGGCCCCTTACTATGGCTACACCTTC.

The chain is built from TRBV25-1 and TRBJ1-2; TRBD1 matches 8 bases. Germline trimming cut 3 bases from V and 6 bases from J; bases unmatched to any gene: 6. The CDR3 is 14 amino acids. The germline CDR1 and CDR2 sequences are MGHDK and SYGVNS. The CDR3 is CASSEAGGRNGYTF. In DNA, the CDR3 is TGTGCCAGCAGTGAGGCAGGGGGCAGGAATGGCTACACCTTC.